This T cell receptor (beta chain) was sequenced for a study of cytomegalovirus exposure and HLA in healthy donors (dated by TCRdb to the late 2010s). Concerning the study at large: According to a later analysis, one platform produced both the approximately 110 validation repertoires and the approximately 670 repertoires of the first cohort. The aim of the study was to test whether cataloging public T cell receptors could identify signatures of past pathogen exposure. In addition to the first cohort of 650 to 800 subjects, a separate validation cohort of under 150 different subjects was used. To predict cytomegalovirus infection status, the study combined high-throughput TCR immunosequencing, statistical association of individual TCRs with disease status, and machine learning. What the work shows at the level of the full study, not this receptor alone: According to the authors, the approach could potentially be generalized to other disease states and immunological phenotypes. A few of the identified cytomegalovirus-associated TCR beta chains were confirmed in vitro to be specific for cytomegalovirus antigens. In a later analysis, TCRs clustered in the first cohort were found to also tend to co-occur in the roughly 130 validation repertoires, with 85% to 95% of cluster scores above 0. In both the original and validation cohorts, the classifier was reported to diagnose cytomegalovirus status with high specificity and sensitivity. Across donors, most TCR sequences were observed very rarely, whereas some public TCRs were present in many individuals. All 120 repertoires were used to score co-occurrence in the validation cohort in a later analysis, because that analysis had no HLA typing for the cohort. The study listed 150 to 200 TCR beta chains as associated with cytomegalovirus.

The donors belonged to the validation cohort of around 120 subjects, which was separate from the approximately 610-subject first cohort. Trimming removed 5 bases from V and 0 bases from J; the gene matches leave 5 bases unexplained. Inclusive of the bounding cysteine and phenylalanine, the CDR3 is 16 residues long. Only the CDR3 DNA stays, 48 bases, in frame from base 1. The germline V gene provides CDR1 SNHLY and CDR2 FYNNEI. On this clone itself: The antigen this receptor binds is unknown. It has no much larger one-base neighbor in the sample; base qualities were not kept.

The library was prepared using the immunoSEQ multiplex PCR assay. For the original study's pipeline: To diagnose cytomegalovirus status from the catalog of TCR beta chain sequences, a statistical classification framework was built. The table was pulled from immuneACCESS by TCRdb, which kept in-frame rearrangements only. Such tables lose some clones; where checked, under half of the loss comes from unresolved V genes, and the rest has no known cause. The DNA gave D and trimming, while V, J and clone size come from that table. Within this sample are over 100,000 clones, with around 87% of them counted one time only. The ten largest clones take up about 6% of the sample.

The clonotype comes from a woman between 18 and 29 years old in good health and CMV-seropositive. This chain joins TRBV2 to TRBJ2-3; a stretch of 10 junction bases matches TRBD2. Sequenced input: PBMCs. The CDR3 region: CASSRTSGPSTDTQYF. The nucleotide sequence reads TGTGCCAGCAGTAGGACTAGCGGACCTAGCACAGATACGCAGTATTTT.